The entry below gives a single T cell receptor beta chain sequence along with its context. What it binds is not known. TCRdb redid the calling of the RT-PCR reads with MiXCR, one entry per CDR3 protein. The profile shows about 520,000 distinct CDR3 sequences, 11% of them singletons. This record belongs to a study of response to subunit inactivated influenza vaccine. General study results and limits: Only a handful of new T cells, the authors suggested, are recruited with each seasonal influenza vaccination.

The CDR3 spans 15 residues. The V gene end was trimmed by 4 bases and the J gene end by 8 bases; junction bases not matched to a gene: 8. V usage is TRBV12-3 or TRBV12-4 and J usage is TRBJ2-1, with 10 bases matching TRBD1. Sequenced here: PBMCs from blood, sampled about 40 days after vaccination. This TCR was sampled from a man aged 45-60 years who received an inactivated influenza vaccine. DNA for the CDR3: TGTGCCAGCAGTTCCGGGACAGGGGTGTTTTATGAGCAGTTCTTC. Protein: CASSSGTGVFYEQFF.